This T cell receptor beta chain appears in the sequencing data of a study of cytotoxic CD8 clonotypes in ibrutinib-treated CLL. Whole-study context: Following a median about twelve months of treatment, with a range of 6 to 36, response samples were taken. Findings and caveats of the study: Under therapy, public clonotypes either contracted or stayed stable, and they were uncommon. Baseline clonality, above age-matched healthy donor levels, tracked circulating CD8+ T-cell counts.

Genomic DNA in a quantity of roughly 2 micrograms was derived from cryopreserved PBMCs for TCR beta libraries. The V and J ends lost 3 bases and 0 bases respectively, with 10 bases between them. The CDR3 is made up of 15 amino acids. The germline gives CDR1 LNHDA, CDR2 SQIVND (reference sequence). TCRdb keeps only in-frame clones here, not all; method: immunoSEQ multiplex PCR. The data show under 150,000 clones, roughly 90% seen once. Notes on this clone: What it recognizes is unknown.

Sequenced here: PBMCs, sampled after 12 months of ibrutinib treatment. The TCR was taken from a human donor with chronic lymphocytic leukemia. The V call is TRBV19, the J call TRBJ2-3, with TRBD2 as a possible D gene (5 bases). CDR3 residues: CASSILAASTDTQYF. In nucleotides, the CDR3 is TGTGCCAGTAGTATTCTAGCCGCTAGCACAGATACGCAGTATTTT.